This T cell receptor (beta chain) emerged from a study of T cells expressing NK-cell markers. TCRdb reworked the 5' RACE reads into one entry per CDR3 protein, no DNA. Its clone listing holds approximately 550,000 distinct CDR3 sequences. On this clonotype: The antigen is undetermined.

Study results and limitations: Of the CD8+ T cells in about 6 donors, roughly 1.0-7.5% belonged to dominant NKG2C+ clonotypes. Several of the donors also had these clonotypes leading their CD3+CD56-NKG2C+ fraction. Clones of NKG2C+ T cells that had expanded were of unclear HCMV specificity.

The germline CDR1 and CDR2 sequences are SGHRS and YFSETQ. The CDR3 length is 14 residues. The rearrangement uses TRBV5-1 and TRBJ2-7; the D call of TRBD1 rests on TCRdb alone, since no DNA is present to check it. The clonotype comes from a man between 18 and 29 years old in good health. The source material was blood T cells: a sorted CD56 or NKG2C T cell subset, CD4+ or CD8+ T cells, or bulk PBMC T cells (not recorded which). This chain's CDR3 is CASSLQGKSYEQYF.